The clone carrying this T cell receptor beta chain was seen repeatedly, ten times or more. Amplification of ligated cDNA took four PCR rounds with SP2 and nested alpha and beta constant primers. For blood and skin samples, reverse transcription used TCR alpha and beta constant primers. Using its own MiXCR run on the 5' RACE reads, TCRdb lists one record per CDR3 protein. Of tens of thousands of distinct CDR3 sequences listed, approximately 4.8% are singletons. The sample belongs to a study of naive and memory T cell subsets. The ends were cut back, 7 bases at V and 1 base at J, with 26 bases in the middle. The germline CDR1 and CDR2 sequences are SGHVS and FNYEAQ. This CDR3 has 20 amino acids. An oligonucleotide containing a UMI was ligated to the 3' end of TCR cDNA. Whole-blood samples were approximately 2.6 ml of peripheral blood from healthy adult volunteers. Cells were not sorted; total RNA input targeted roughly 1 to 1000 ng.

This chain links TRBV7-6 with TRBJ2-6; the D gene is possibly TRBD1 (5 bases). The sequence was collected from a female donor in good health. CDR3 region: CASTPTQAVEGHSGANVLTF. CDR3 coding DNA: TGTGCCAGCACACCGACACAGGCAGTAGAAGGACATTCTGGGGCCAACGTCCTGACTTTC. The variable domain in full, with the rest retrieved from reference TRBV7-6 and TRBJ2-6, is GAGVSQSPRYKVTKRGQDVALRCDPISGHVSLYWYRQALGQGPEFLTYFNYEAQQDKSGLPNDRFSAERPEGSISTLTIQRTEQRDSAMYRCASTPTQAVEGHSGANVLTFGAGSRLTVL.